A selection of T cell receptor beta chains follows, all from one sample in a study of beta chain features in type 1 diabetes. Data came from immunoSEQ multiplex PCR; TCRdb stores just in-frame clones and leaves some out. The sample includes under 200,000 clones, 8% to 8.5% of them seen just once. Sequenced input: central memory CD4+ T cells from blood. These receptors originate from a woman younger than 35 with type 1 diabetes. CDR3s include the opening cysteine and the closing phenylalanine or tryptophan. Clone sizes are given selectively: once, few, many, or a class where the clone is expanded.

abundance	v_gene	j_gene	CDR3aa
few	TRBV30	TRBJ2-7	CAWSVQGNEQYF
few	TRBV6-6	TRBJ1-1	CASSYRGAGDTEAFF
NA	TRBV7-2	TRBJ1-2	CASRQANGYGYTF
NA	TRBV6-6	TRBJ1-6	CASSPQGNNSPLHF
few	TRBV28	TRBJ1-2	CASSLLSGNYGYTF
many	TRBV29-1	TRBJ2-5	CSVVTGPETQYF
NA	TRBV28	TRBJ2-3	CASSVLAGAHTQYF
few	TRBV5-1	TRBJ2-7	CASSSTSARPYEQYF
NA	TRBV7-3	TRBJ2-7	CASSPNSAYEQYF
NA	TRBV19	TRBJ2-1	CASKVAGGYNEQFF
NA	TRBV28	TRBJ1-4	CASSLGQAREKLFF
NA	TRBV19	TRBJ2-5	CATSRAIPSGAQQETQYF
few	TRBV5-6	TRBJ2-5	CASSLETVKETQYF
NA	TRBV4-1	TRBJ2-5	CASSQVGREETQYF
NA	TRBV28	TRBJ2-2	CASHGTNTGELFF
NA	TRBV19	TRBJ2-7	CASSHRDRVYEQYF
few	TRBV5-6	TRBJ2-7	CASSGGRQAEQYF
few	TRBV2	TRBJ2-1	CASSTDRSEQFF
NA	TRBV29-1	TRBJ2-1	CSVLPGTGLNEQFF
few	TRBV14	TRBJ2-1	CASSHVTGTTYNEQFF
NA	TRBV25-1	TRBJ1-1	CASRAIMNTEAFF
few	TRBV18	TRBJ2-5	CASSSTGGGETQYF
NA	TRBV11-3	TRBJ2-1	CASSLASSYNEQFF
NA	TRBV5-1	TRBJ1-5	CASSIGQGDQPQHF
NA	TRBV6-6	TRBJ1-3	CASSGTDSGNTIYF
many	TRBV7-9	TRBJ2-1	CASSLAGGPYNEQFF
few	TRBV7-8	TRBJ2-3	CASSQRTGETGDTQYF
NA	TRBV2	TRBJ2-5	CASSVVGGEGETQYF
many	TRBV7-8	TRBJ1-5	CASSVSTGSNQPQHF
few	TRBV5-8	TRBJ2-3	CASRRAGGDTQYF
NA	TRBV14	TRBJ2-4	CASSQVRGKAKNIQYF
NA	TRBV5-1	TRBJ2-3	CASSLGASGSTDTQYF
few	TRBV7-2	TRBJ2-1	CASSQDRDYNEQFF
NA	TRBV28	TRBJ2-7	CASSSETGNPPYEQYF
NA	TRBV6-6	TRBJ1-1	CASTPTGLGTEAFF
few	TRBV9	TRBJ1-2	CASSVTGTGPSNYGYTF
NA	TRBV11-2	TRBJ2-3	CASSLGWQATDTQYF
NA	TRBV5-1	TRBJ1-4	CASSAGTVNEKLFF
few	TRBV21-1	TRBJ1-2	CASSKHPTGFNGYTF
NA	TRBV6-5	TRBJ2-7	CASSKSGTRYEQYF
NA	TRBV6-1	TRBJ1-1	CASSEVTVEAFF
few	TRBV11-2	TRBJ2-3	CASSAAGTSGTDTQYF
NA	TRBV19	TRBJ1-5	CASRGRGGSNQPQHF
NA	TRBV4-3	TRBJ1-2	CASSQDGGQLYGYTF
few	TRBV25-1	TRBJ1-3	CASSETGGGNTIYF
few	TRBV7-2	TRBJ2-1	CASSLVEGSYNEQFF
few	TRBV7-3	TRBJ1-1	CASSAIQGTEAFF
few	TRBV15	TRBJ2-5	CATSRAIERQETQYF
few	TRBV5-1	TRBJ2-2	CASRSGDAGTGELFF
few	TRBV12-5	TRBJ1-2	CASGFSGYGYTF